This T cell receptor (beta chain) was documented in a study of control samples from healthy donors and cancer patients. TCRdb's table, derived via immunoSEQ multiplex PCR, lists solely in-frame clones and lacks some. The table lists 85,000 to 100,000 clones, 82% of them singletons. The sequenced material came from blood. The receptor comes from a man aged 55-75 years in good health.

The CDR3 coding sequence is TGTGCCAGCAGCTTACGTCCCAGGGGAGACGAGCAGTACTTC. Residues: CASSLRPRGDEQYF. This sequence joins TRBV7-6 and TRBJ2-7; tentatively, D is TRBD1 (6 bases). The CDR3 length is 14 residues. Germline CDR1 reads SGHVS; CDR2 reads FNYEAQ. Trimming removed 2 bases at V and 5 bases at J, with 13 bases between.